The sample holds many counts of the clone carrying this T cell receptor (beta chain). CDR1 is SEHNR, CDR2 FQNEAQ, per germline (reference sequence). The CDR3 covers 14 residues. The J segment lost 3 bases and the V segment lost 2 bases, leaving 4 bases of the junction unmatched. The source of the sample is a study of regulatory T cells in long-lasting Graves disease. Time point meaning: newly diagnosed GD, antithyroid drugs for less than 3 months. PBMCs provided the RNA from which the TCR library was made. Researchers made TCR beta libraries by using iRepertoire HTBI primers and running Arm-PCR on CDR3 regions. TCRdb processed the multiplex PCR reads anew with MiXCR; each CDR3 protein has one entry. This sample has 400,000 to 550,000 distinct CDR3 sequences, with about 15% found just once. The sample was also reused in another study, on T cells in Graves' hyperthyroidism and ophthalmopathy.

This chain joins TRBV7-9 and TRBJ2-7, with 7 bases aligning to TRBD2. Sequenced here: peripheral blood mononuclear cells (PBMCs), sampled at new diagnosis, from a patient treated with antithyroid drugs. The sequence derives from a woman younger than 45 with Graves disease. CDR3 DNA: TGTGCCAGCAGCTTATTACAGCGGGACTACGAGCAGTACTTC. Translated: CASSLLQRDYEQYF.